Shown below are 9 T cell receptor beta chains from a single sample sequenced in a study of sequential checkpoint blockade in melanoma (dated by TCRdb to the late 2010s). The meaning of the sample's treatment or condition label: randomized to nivolumab then ipilimumab (arm A) or the reverse (arm B). The library was obtained by the immunoSEQ multiplex PCR assay. This immuneACCESS table, as held by TCRdb, lists in-frame sequences with V and J called but not all clones. Of the missing ones, under half trace to an unresolved V gene in checked studies; the others have no known cause. This sample holds tens of thousands of clones; approximately 68% were observed only once. Around 19% of the sample belongs to the ten largest clones. The source was CD8+ T cells sorted from blood (inferred from file names), collected from a patient given nivolumab and ipilimumab in sequence. Receptors originate from a human donor with melanoma.

The rearrangement uses TRBV27 and TRBJ2-1; D might be TRBD1 (5 bases). V lost 3 bases and J lost 5, with 14 bases in between. The CDR3 covers 15 residues. Germline assignment: CDR1 MNHEY and CDR2 SMNVEV (reference sequence). The CDR3 sequence is CASSFRSGLDNEQFF. CDR3 sequence (DNA): TGTGCCAGCAGTTTTCGGTCAGGGTTGGACAATGAGCAGTTCTTC.

The gene calls are TRBV2 and TRBJ2-3; 13 bases agree with TRBD2. V shed 6 bases, J shed 8 bases, and the junction held 14 bases outside the gene matches. Looked up from germline, CDR1 is SNHLY and CDR2 is FYNNEI. The CDR3 extends over 17 amino acids. The CDR3 bases are TGTGCCAGCAGGGGGGACAAAACTAGCGGGGGGGCGGGTACGCAGTATTTT. Translated, it gives CASRGDKTSGGAGTQYF.

This clone came up a few times. The gene calls are TRBV29-1 and TRBJ2-1; tentatively, D is TRBD1 (6 bases). Germline CDR1 is SQVTM and CDR2 is ANQGSEA. V lost 7 bases to trimming and J lost 10 bases, with 20 bases between them. There are 13 residues in the CDR3. This chain's CDR3 is CSAEDRLPGEQFF. The CDR3 coding sequence is TGCAGCGCCGAGGACAGACTTCCAGGGGAGCAGTTCTTC.

About this clone itself: It is likely a read error: a sequence one base away is far more abundant. V is TRBV4-2 and J is TRBJ1-1; 7 bases match TRBD1. Trimming cost V 6 bases and J 1 base; bases outside gene matches: 5. The CDR3 covers 14 residues. The germline V gene encodes CDR1 LGHNA and CDR2 YNFKEQ. DNA for the CDR3: TGTGCCAGCAGGGAGGGGGCTAGGAACACTGAAGCTTTCTTT. Residues: CASREGARNTEAFF.

V and J are TRBV7-9 and TRBJ2-3; TRBD2 agrees at 9 bases. The CDR3 consists of 16 residues. After removal of 0 bases from V and 5 bases from J, the junction contained 6 bases not matched to a gene. Germline V lookup: CDR1 SEHNR, CDR2 FQNEAQ (reference sequence). As DNA, the CDR3 is TGTGCCAGCAGCTTAGCGCCGGCGGGGGGGCAAGATACGCAGTATTTT. Amino acid sequence: CASSLAPAGGQDTQYF. Full variable domain (missing parts from reference TRBV7-9 and TRBJ2-3): DTGVSQNPRHKITKRGQNVTFRCDPISEHNRLYWYRQTLGQGPEFLTYFQNEAQLEKSRLLSDRFSAERPKGSFSTLEIQRTEQGDSAMYLCASSLAPAGGQDTQYFGPGTRLTVL.

This chain joins TRBV9 and TRBJ2-3; 8 bases fit TRBD2. From germline, CDR1 is SGDLS and CDR2 YYNGEE. With V trimmed by 5 bases and J by 4 bases, 9 bases remained unmatched. The CDR3 is 15 amino acids. DNA of the CDR3: TGTGCCAGCAGGTCCGGGGGGGGAGTCGCAGATACGCAGTATTTT. Residues: CASRSGGGVADTQYF.

This sequence joins TRBV29-1 and TRBJ1-1, with 8 bases matching TRBD1. The trim removed 6 bases at V and 5 bases at J, leaving 8 bases unmatched. The CDR3 contains 13 residues. Germline V lookup: CDR1 SQVTM, CDR2 ANQGSEA. This chain's CDR3 is CSVTQGARTEAFF. CDR3 bases: TGCAGCGTAACCCAGGGGGCGCGGACTGAAGCTTTCTTT.

CDR3 amino acids: CASSLSGGPSYEQYF. CDR3 sequence (DNA): TGTGCCAGCAGCCTGAGCGGGGGGCCCTCCTACGAGCAGTACTTC. The V gene is TRBV7-2, the J gene TRBJ2-5, with 9 nucleotides matching TRBD2. The end of the DNA is better explained by TRBJ2-7, so the J call may be wrong. The CDR3 runs 15 residues. CDR1 and CDR2 (germline): SGHTA, FQGNSA.

The V call is TRBV10-3, the J call TRBJ2-1; tentatively, D is TRBD2 (6 bases). This CDR3 is 14 amino acids long. CDR1 is ENHRY, CDR2 SYGVKD, per germline. Trimming removed 7 bases at V and 2 bases at J, with 12 bases between. In DNA, the CDR3 is TGTGCCATCACGGGGACTCTCACCTACAATGAGCAGTTCTTC. It specifies CAITGTLTYNEQFF.